A single sample is the source of the 29 T cell receptor beta chains below, sequenced in a study of blood T cell repertoires in COVID-19. Assay used: immunoSEQ multiplex PCR; TCRdb lists only in-frame clones, some missing. This table has about 350,000 clones, over 75% appearing once. The sequenced sample consisted of PBMCs or T cells enriched from blood (not recorded which). The receptor set was obtained from a woman between 25 and 40 years old who had recovered from COVID-19.

The chain joins TRBV7-9 to TRBJ1-3, with D possibly TRBD1 on 6 matching bases. The CDR3 runs to 16 residues. CDR1 is SEHNR and CDR2 is FQNEAQ in the germline V gene (reference sequence). V was clipped by 4 bases and J by 2 bases, with 15 bases between them. CDR3 loop: CASSSGDGEAGNTIYF. The CDR3 DNA follows: TGTGCCAGCAGCTCAGGGGATGGGGAAGCTGGAAACACCATATATTTT.

V usage is TRBV6-5 and J usage is TRBJ2-5; 12 bases align to TRBD2. The CDR3 has 16 amino acids. J lost 3 bases, V lost 4 bases, and 6 bases had no gene match. CDR1 and CDR2 (germline): MNHEY, SVGAGI. CDR3 sequence: CASSLTSGGDEETQYF. The DNA for the CDR3 is TGTGCCAGCAGTTTGACTAGCGGGGGCGATGAAGAGACCCAGTACTTC.

V usage is TRBV21-1 and J usage is TRBJ1-5; the D call of TRBD1 is as the table states it, not checked on the DNA. TRBV21-1 is designated a pseudogene. This CDR3 contains 16 residues. The CDR3 reads CASSTGQGIRNQPQHF. The CDR3 DNA sequence: TGTGCCAGCAGCACCGGACAGGGGATTCGCAATCAGCCCCAGCATTTT.

CDR3 residues: CASRETGVSDTQYF. Written as DNA, the CDR3 is TGTGCCAGCAGGGAGACAGGGGTCTCAGATACGCAGTATTTT. The rearrangement links TRBV6-5 to TRBJ2-3; TRBD1 matches at 8 bases. The CDR3 sequence is 14 residues long. CDR1 MNHEY and CDR2 SVGAGI come from the germline V gene. Germline trimming cut 6 bases from V and 4 bases from J; bases unmatched to any gene: 6.

V is TRBV9 and J is TRBJ1-1, with D unresolved. The CDR3 totals 16 residues. Trimming pared 4 bases from V and 1 base from J, leaving 17 bases between. Germline CDR1 SGDLS, CDR2 YYNGEE. CDR3 in amino acids: CASSSLRRLQNTEAFF. The CDR3 DNA sequence: TGTGCCAGCAGCTCCCTTCGGCGACTCCAGAACACTGAAGCTTTCTTT.

This sequence joins TRBV9 and TRBJ1-1; no clear D. Germline loops: CDR1 SGDLS, CDR2 YYNGEE. The length of the CDR3 is 14 residues. V lost 4 bases to trimming and J lost 5 bases, with 15 bases between them. The CDR3 nucleotides read TGTGCCAGCAGCCGAGGGAAGGGAGCAACTGAAGCTTTCTTT. Translating it yields CASSRGKGATEAFF.

The rearrangement joins TRBV6-5 to TRBJ1-4; 8 nucleotides agree with TRBD1. Trimming cost V 2 bases and J 4 bases; bases outside gene matches: 3. CDR1 and CDR2 (germline): MNHEY, SVGAGI. The CDR3 is made up of 15 amino acids. CDR3 DNA: TGTGCCAGCAGTTACGGGACAGGAATTAATGAAAAACTGTTTTTT. It specifies CASSYGTGINEKLFF.

The table lists this clone with a few counts. J is TRBJ2-7 and V is TRBV5-8, with 7 bases lining up with TRBD1. The V segment lost 0 bases and the J segment 3 bases; nucleotides outside the gene matches: 3. The CDR3 is 14 residues long. The germline V gene encodes CDR1 SGHTS and CDR2 YDEGEE. The CDR3 sequence is CASSLVSGGYEQYF. CDR3 nucleotide sequence: TGTGCCAGCAGCTTGGTATCAGGGGGCTACGAGCAGTACTTC.

The chain recombines TRBV19 with TRBJ1-1; 8 bases line up with TRBD1. The CDR3 has 16 amino acids. CDR1 is LNHDA and CDR2 is SQIVND in the germline V gene (reference sequence). Trimming removed 5 bases from V and 0 bases from J; junction bases left unmatched: 8. In DNA, the CDR3 is TGTGCCAGTAGTCCCCATGGACAGGGCCTGAACACTGAAGCTTTCTTT. It translates to CASSPHGQGLNTEAFF.

V gene TRBV5-4 combines with J gene TRBJ2-2, with D perhaps TRBD2 (6 bases). V dropped 2 bases and J dropped 4 bases, with 18 bases sitting between them. The CDR3 runs 17 residues. Germline V gene sequence: CDR1 SGHNT, CDR2 YYREEE (reference sequence). In DNA form, the CDR3 reads TGTGCCAGCAGCTTCCCAACTCAAGCGGGTCGCACCGGGGAGCTGTTTTTT. Translating it yields CASSFPTQAGRTGELFF.

This clone was seen only once. The J gene is TRBJ2-1, the V gene TRBV20-1, with 9 bases aligning to TRBD2. This CDR3 is built from 18 residues. The J segment lost 0 bases and the V segment lost 3 bases, leaving 12 bases of the junction unmatched. Germline values: CDR1 DFQATT, CDR2 SNEGSKA (reference sequence). The CDR3 coding sequence is TGCAGTGCTAGTCTCTTTGAGCGGGGGGCCCTCTCCTACAATGAGCAGTTCTTC. It is translated as CSASLFERGALSYNEQFF.

This clone was counted only a few times. V is TRBV30 and J is TRBJ1-2; D possibly corresponds to TRBD1 (5 bases). CDR1 is GTSNPN, CDR2 SVGIG, per germline (reference sequence). The V end lost 0 bases, the J end lost 7 bases, and 9 bases lay between the germline ends. The CDR3 is 12 amino acids. DNA for the CDR3: TGTGCCTGGAGTGTACCAAGGGGTGGCTACACCTTC. Its translation is CAWSVPRGGYTF.

This clone has just one count. The chain carries TRBV28 and TRBJ1-1; no clear D gene. V dropped 4 bases and J dropped 4 bases, with 7 bases sitting between them. This CDR3 is 12 amino acids long. The germline V gene encodes CDR1 MDHEN and CDR2 SYDVKM. CDR3 amino acids: CASSSQLTEAFF. The CDR3 DNA sequence: TGTGCCAGCAGTTCACAGCTCACTGAAGCTTTCTTT.

This chain uses TRBV28 with TRBJ1-5; a weak D match, TRBD1 (5 bases). This CDR3 spans 19 amino acids. CDR1 is MDHEN, CDR2 SYDVKM, per germline. V gave up 0 bases and J gave up 0 bases, with 18 bases separating them. The CDR3 DNA is TGTGCCAGCAGTTTATGGGGGGACGGACTAACTTATAGCAATCAGCCCCAGCATTTT. Translated: CASSLWGDGLTYSNQPQHF.

The rearrangement joins TRBV4-2 to TRBJ2-5; 7 positions match TRBD1. Trimming at V came to 0 bases and at J to 5 bases, leaving 6 bases not matched to a gene. CDR1 LGHNA and CDR2 YNFKEQ come from the germline V gene. CDR3 size: 15 residues. CDR3 sequence: CASSQDGTAGETQYF. The CDR3 bases are TGTGCCAGCAGCCAAGACGGGACAGCAGGCGAGACCCAGTACTTC.

This clone was seen once. This chain uses TRBV5-5 with TRBJ1-5; tentative D call: TRBD1 (6 bases). Germline V CDR1 and CDR2: SGHKS, YYEKEE (reference sequence). This CDR3 has 15 residues. Between the trimmed V and J ends, which lost 4 bases and 1 base, there was a span of 12 bases. The CDR3 here is CASSKTGESNQPQHF. As DNA, the CDR3 is TGTGCCAGCAGCAAGACAGGAGAGAGCAATCAGCCCCAGCATTTT.

V gene TRBV5-5 combines with J gene TRBJ1-1; 8 bases fit TRBD1. Germline V gene data show CDR1 as SGHKS and CDR2 as YYEKEE (reference sequence). This CDR3 has 15 amino acids. J was trimmed by 2 bases and V by 4 bases; bases with no gene match: 7. DNA of the CDR3: TGTGCCAGCAGCCCGCGGGACAGGCCCAACACTGAAGCTTTCTTT. It codes for CASSPRDRPNTEAFF.

CDR3 loop: CASSQREFISGNTIYF. The CDR3 DNA sequence: TGCGCCAGCAGCCAAAGGGAGTTCATCTCTGGAAACACCATATATTTT. The genes are TRBV4-1 and TRBJ1-3; D is ambiguous. CDR3 size: 16 residues. V was shortened by 2 bases and J by 0 bases, with 11 bases between the two germline ends. Germline lookup yields CDR1 MGHRA and CDR2 YSYEKL.

The chain combines TRBV6-5 with TRBJ2-1; no clear D gene. V lost 2 bases to trimming and J lost 3 bases, with 11 bases between them. There are 15 residues in the CDR3. Germline V CDR1 and CDR2: MNHEY, SVGAGI. The CDR3 loop reads CASSYAPPNYNEQFF. As DNA, the CDR3 is TGTGCCAGCAGTTACGCCCCCCCTAACTACAATGAGCAGTTCTTC.

The chain has TRBV19 and TRBJ1-4; 7 nucleotides match TRBD1. Germline V gene lookup returns CDR1 LNHDA and CDR2 SQIVND (reference sequence). V trimming: 6 bases; J trimming: 3 bases; junction bases outside the gene matches: 10. CDR3 length: 16 residues. Here the CDR3 DNA reads TGTGCCAGTAGCCCAAGGAAGGGGGCTCCTAATGAAAAACTGTTTTTT. Translating it yields CASSPRKGAPNEKLFF.

The rearrangement joins TRBV6-6 to TRBJ1-4; D may be TRBD1 (5 bases). Germline V CDR1 and CDR2: MNHNY, SVGAGI (reference sequence). This CDR3 has 14 residues. V gave up 7 bases and J gave up 4 bases, with 13 bases separating them. This CDR3 reads CASNERGYNEKLFF. The CDR3 DNA sequence: TGTGCCAGCAATGAACGGGGGTATAATGAAAAACTGTTTTTT.

V is TRBV9 and J is TRBJ1-4; D might be TRBD1 (5 bases). The CDR3 sequence is 15 residues long. Trimming took 3 bases from V and 0 from J, leaving 9 bases between them. Germline lookup yields CDR1 SGDLS and CDR2 YYNGEE. The CDR3 is CASSAGGATNEKLFF. For the CDR3, the DNA is TGTGCCAGCAGCGCCGGGGGGGCAACTAATGAAAAACTGTTTTTT. The variable domain in full, with the rest retrieved from reference TRBV9 and TRBJ1-4, is DSGVTQTPKHLITATGQRVTLRCSPRSGDLSVYWYQQSLDQGLQFLIQYYNGEERAKGNILERFSAQQFPDLHSELNLSSLELGDSALYFCASSAGGATNEKLFFGSGTQLSVL.

The chain carries TRBV6-2 or TRBV6-3 and TRBJ1-1; 7 nucleotides line up with TRBD1. CDR1 is MNHEY and CDR2 is SVGEGT in the germline V gene. The CDR3 has 16 amino acids. Trimming took 6 bases from V and 1 from J; bases not matched to a gene: 11. The CDR3 DNA follows: TGTGCCAGCAGCCGAAGATCCGGGACAGCGAACACTGAAGCTTTCTTT. It specifies CASSRRSGTANTEAFF.

The rearrangement uses TRBV7-2 and TRBJ1-1, with a possible D match to TRBD1 (6 bases). This CDR3 is built from 15 residues. Trimming stripped 4 bases from V and 3 bases from J, with 15 bases between. CDR1 is SGHTA, CDR2 FQGNSA, per germline. The CDR3 region has the DNA TGTGCCAGCAGCTACACGCGAGGGGGGGACACTGAAGCTTTCTTT. Its protein is CASSYTRGGDTEAFF.

Of note for this clone: Other DNA variants within this sample encode the same CDR3. This chain joins TRBV12-3 or TRBV12-4 and TRBJ2-2; tentative D call: TRBD2 (5 bases). The V end lost 7 bases, the J end lost 1 base, and 7 bases lay between the germline ends. The CDR3 consists of 13 residues. CDR3 nucleotides: TGTGCCAGCACCCGGGGGAACACCGGGGAGCTGTTTTTT. Translated: CASTRGNTGELFF.

Points on this clone: In the same sample, other DNA sequences code for this CDR3. J is TRBJ1-2 and V is TRBV5-4; D remains unclear. CDR3 length: 14 residues. CDR1 is SGHNT, CDR2 YYREEE, per germline (reference sequence). The ends were cut back, 0 bases at V and 3 bases at J, with 9 bases in the middle. The CDR3 protein is CASSLVGGDYGYTF. Here the CDR3 DNA reads TGTGCCAGCAGCTTGGTCGGCGGCGACTATGGCTACACCTTC.

This chain uses TRBV19 with TRBJ2-1; 12 nucleotides agree with TRBD2. V was pared by 6 bases and J by 9 bases, with 18 bases of the junction left unmatched. Germline V gene data show CDR1 as LNHDA and CDR2 as SQIVND (reference sequence). This CDR3 spans 18 amino acids. CDR3 in amino acids: CASRPKRGASGGASEQFF. DNA of the CDR3: TGTGCCAGTAGACCCAAACGAGGTGCTAGCGGGGGGGCCAGTGAGCAGTTCTTC.

This chain joins TRBV2 and TRBJ1-5; 7 bases line up with TRBD1. The CDR3 runs to 14 residues. Per the germline V gene, CDR1 is SNHLY and CDR2 is FYNNEI. Trimming at V came to 6 bases and at J to 2 bases, leaving 4 bases not matched to a gene. The CDR3: CASRSDRGNQPQHF. The CDR3, as DNA: TGTGCCAGCAGATCCGACAGGGGCAATCAGCCCCAGCATTTT.

The chain is built from TRBV5-1 and TRBJ2-3, with a weak D call TRBD1 (6 bases). The CDR3 totals 14 residues. V dropped 0 bases and J dropped 4 bases, with 9 bases sitting between them. The germline gives CDR1 SGHRS, CDR2 YFSETQ. The CDR3 here is CASSLEAGADTQYF. The CDR3 region has the DNA TGCGCCAGCAGCTTGGAGGCAGGGGCAGATACGCAGTATTTT.